The rows below give T cell receptor gamma chains drawn from one sample of a study of human gamma delta and Vdelta1 T cells. TCRdb ran CATT on the PCR reads. Of several thousand gamma-chain clones in the sample, less than 55% were seen once. These receptors are not linked to any known antigen. The specimen sequenced was Vdelta1 gamma-delta T cells from blood grown in culture (DOT cells). These receptors all stem from a human donor in good health. Both conserved end residues are part of each CDR3. Clone sizes are given selectively: once, few, many, or a class where the clone is expanded.

j_call,v_call,clone_size,cdr3_aa,cdr3_nt
TRGJ1/TRGJ2,TRGV2,.,CATWDGPPDYYKKLF,TGTGCCACCTGGGACGGGCCCCCCGATTATTATAAGAAACTCTTT
TRGJ1/TRGJ2,TRGV8,few,CATWEGAFYKKLF,TGTGCCACCTGGGAGGGGGCTTTTTATAAGAAACTCTTT
TRGJP2,TRGV10,few,CAAWDSGDWIKTF,TGTGCTGCGTGGGATAGTGGTGATTGGATCAAGACGTTT
TRGJ1/TRGJ2,TRGV10,few,CAAWISYKKLF,TGTGCTGCGTGGATTTCTTATAAGAAACTCTTT
TRGJ1/TRGJ2,TRGV4,few,CATWDEGYKKLF,TGTGCCACCTGGGATGAAGGTTATAAGAAACTCTTT
TRGJ1/TRGJ2,TRGV2,.,CATWVLDKKLF,TGTGCCACCTGGGTCTTAGATAAGAAACTCTTT
TRGJ1/TRGJ2,TRGV4,once,CATWGPYKKLF,TGTGCCACCTGGGGCCCTTATAAGAAACTCTTT
TRGJ1/TRGJ2,TRGV5,.,CATWDRPPYYKKLF,TGTGCCACCTGGGACAGGCCCCCGTATTATAAGAAACTCTTT
TRGJP1,TRGV10,.,CAAWAFRGFKIF,TGTGCTGCGTGGGCGTTTAGAGGGTTCAAGATATTT
TRGJP1,TRGV4,medium-sized,CATWSVMGLTGWFKIF,TGTGCCACCTGGAGCGTAATGGGGCTCACTGGTTGGTTCAAGATATTT
TRGJP2,TRGV4,.,CATYSSDWIKTF,TGTGCCACCTACAGTAGTGATTGGATCAAGACGTTT
TRGJ1/TRGJ2,TRGV8,few,CATWDRLGKLF,TGTGCCACCTGGGATAGGCTTGGGAAACTCTTT
TRGJ1/TRGJ2,TRGV4,.,CATWVSKYKKLF,TGTGCCACCTGGGTCTCAAAATATAAGAAACTCTTT
TRGJ1/TRGJ2,TRGV5,medium-sized,CATWDRGKKLF,TGTGCCACCTGGGACAGGGGAAAGAAACTCTTT
TRGJ1/TRGJ2,TRGV9,.,CALWEVSYKKLF,TGTGCCTTGTGGGAGGTGTCCTATAAGAAACTCTTT
TRGJP,TRGV9,.,CALWEGEELGKKIKVF,TGTGCCTTGTGGGAGGGAGAAGAGTTGGGCAAAAAAATCAAGGTATTT
TRGJ1/TRGJ2,TRGV9,.,CALWERGPGYYSRKLF,TGTGCCTTGTGGGAGCGCGGCCCCGGTTATTATAGTAGGAAACTCTTT
TRGJP,TRGV9,.,CALWEVPGELGKKIKVF,TGTGCCTTGTGGGAGGTGCCCGGAGAGTTGGGCAAAAAAATCAAGGTATTT
TRGJ1/TRGJ2,TRGV9,.,CALWVGYKKLF,TGTGCCTTGTGGGTGGGGTATAAGAAACTCTTT
TRGJP1,TRGV3,.,CATWGWFKIF,TGTGCCACCTGGGGTTGGTTCAAGATATTT
TRGJ1/TRGJ2,TRGV4,.,CATWDGRLNYYKKLF,TGTGCCACCTGGGATGGTCGTTTGAATTATTATAAGAAACTCTTT
TRGJ1/TRGJ2,TRGV3,.,CATWDGPQARYKKLF,TGTGCCACCTGGGACGGGCCGCAGGCGAGATATAAGAAACTCTTT
TRGJ1/TRGJ2,TRGV4,.,CATWDHGLGYKKLF,TGTGCCACCTGGGACCACGGGCTTGGTTATAAGAAACTCTTT
TRGJP2,TRGV2,.,CATWDEGSDWIKTF,TGTGCCACCTGGGACGAAGGTAGTGATTGGATCAAGACGTTT
TRGJ1/TRGJ2,TRGV9,.,CALWEGGYYKKLF,TGTGCCTTGTGGGAGGGGGGTTATTATAAGAAACTCTTT
TRGJ1/TRGJ2,TRGV2,few,CATWDGPHLKKLF,TGTGCCACCTGGGACGGCCCCCATTTAAAGAAACTCTTT
TRGJ1/TRGJ2,TRGV5,medium-sized,CATWDRPKKLF,TGTGCCACCTGGGACAGGCCCAAGAAACTCTTT
TRGJ1/TRGJ2,TRGV3,.,CATWDSPLLKYYKNLF,TGTGCCACCTGGGACAGTCCGTTGCTGAAGTATTATAAGAACCTCTTT
TRGJ1/TRGJ2,TRGV3,.,CATWDRPSANYYKKLF,TGTGCCACCTGGGACAGGCCCTCAGCGAATTATTATAAGAAACTCTTT
TRGJP1,TRGV4,.,CATWDGPMWTTGWFKIF,TGTGCCACCTGGGATGGGCCGATGTGGACCACTGGTTGGTTCAAGATATTT
TRGJ1/TRGJ2,TRGV9,few,CALWEVRKKLF,TGTGCCTTGTGGGAGGTAAGGAAGAAACTCTTT
TRGJ1/TRGJ2,TRGV10,.,CAAWDPTPHYYKKLF,TGTGCTGCGTGGGATCCTACACCCCATTATTATAAGAAACTCTTT
TRGJ1/TRGJ2,TRGV4,once,CATWDGPEKLF,TGTGCCACCTGGGATGGGCCCGAGAAACTCTTT
TRGJP1,TRGV2,few,CATWDSGWFKIF,TGTGCCACCTGGGACAGCGGGTGGTTCAAGATATTT
TRGJP2,TRGV3,.,CATWDRKDWIKTF,TGTGCCACCTGGGACAGGAAGGATTGGATCAAGACGTTT
TRGJP2,TRGV2,.,CATWDGAPPGSSDWIKTF,TGTGCCACCTGGGACGGAGCACCCCCGGGAAGTAGTGATTGGATCAAGACGTTT
TRGJ1/TRGJ2,TRGV10,.,CAAWEIRRYYKKLF,TGTGCTGCGTGGGAAATCAGAAGGTATTATAAGAAACTCTTT
TRGJ1/TRGJ2,TRGV3,.,CATWDWVDKKLF,TGTGCCACCTGGGATTGGGTCGATAAGAAACTCTTT
TRGJ1/TRGJ2,TRGV3,.,CATWDGPGDYKKLF,TGTGCCACCTGGGACGGCCCAGGGGATTATAAGAAACTCTTT